These T cell receptor beta chains were read from a single sample in a study of blood T cells in healthy people across ages. TCRdb redid the calling of the 5' RACE reads with MiXCR, one entry per CDR3 protein. The table shows 600,000 to 900,000 distinct CDR3 sequences, with roughly 25% occurring only once. A further study also used this sample, focusing on T cells of mothers and their children.

Source material: blood. The receptors come from a boy under 18 in good health. Both conserved end residues are part of each CDR3. The D gene is left open where the match is weak. Some rows have no size entry. The others give once, few or many, or a class for an expanded clone.

>NA|TRBJ2-1|TRBV7-7|NA
CASSLDPGTYNEQFF
TGTGCTAGCAGCTTAGATCCAGGGACCTACAATGAGCAGTTCTTC
>TRBD2|TRBJ2-5|TRBV30|few
CAWGAPGGETQYF
TGTGCCTGGGGGGCTCCGGGAGGAGAGACCCAGTACTTC
>TRBD1|TRBJ1-3|TRBV5-1|NA
CASRERTGPPAGNTIYF
TGCGCCAGCAGGGAAAGGACAGGCCCGCCCGCTGGAAACACCATATATTTT
>NA|TRBJ2-5|TRBV4-1|NA
CASSQGLVQETQYF
TGCGCCAGCAGCCAAGGGCTAGTCCAAGAGACCCAGTACTTC
>TRBD1|TRBJ1-2|TRBV6-5|NA
CASSSQTGEISYGYTF
TGTGCCAGCAGTTCCCAGACAGGGGAAATTAGCTATGGCTACACCTTC
>TRBD2|TRBJ2-2|TRBV6-1|few
CASSEHGGGAMDTGELFF
TGTGCCAGCAGTGAGCATGGCGGGGGGGCCATGGACACCGGGGAGCTGTTTTTT
>TRBD1|TRBJ2-7|TRBV10-2|few
CASSEGTASYEQYF
TGCGCCAGCAGTGAAGGGACAGCCTCCTACGAGCAGTACTTC
>NA|TRBJ1-2|TRBV19|few
CASSIAPTGLGGYTF
TGTGCCAGTAGTATAGCCCCGACCGGGTTGGGGGGCTACACCTTC
>NA|TRBJ2-5|TRBV7-2|NA
CASSSPGLVETQYF
TGTGCCAGCAGCTCACCGGGCCTCGTGGAGACCCAGTACTTC
>TRBD2|TRBJ2-1|TRBV20-1|NA
CGARAPSGAQNEQFF
TGCGGTGCTAGAGCCCCTAGCGGGGCTCAAAATGAGCAGTTCTTC
>NA|TRBJ2-1|TRBV5-1|NA
CASSFNEGFGADEQFF
TGCGCCAGCAGCTTCAACGAAGGCTTTGGTGCCGATGAGCAGTTCTTC
>TRBD1|TRBJ2-3|TRBV29-1|few
CSVEDPLWTGVTDTQYF
TGCAGCGTTGAAGATCCCCTCTGGACAGGGGTAACAGATACGCAGTATTTT
>NA|TRBJ1-4|TRBV3-1|many
CASSQGSEKLFF
TGTGCCAGCAGCCAAGGGAGCGAAAAACTGTTTTTT
>NA|TRBJ2-5|TRBV25-1|NA
CASTSRWKVQETQYF
TGTGCCAGCACCTCACGGTGGAAGGTCCAAGAGACCCAGTACTTC
>TRBD2|TRBJ2-1|TRBV19|few
CASQRGGRYEQFF
TGTGCCAGCCAGCGGGGGGGCAGATATGAGCAGTTCTTC
>TRBD1|TRBJ2-5|TRBV10-2|NA
CASSEPGQGETQYF
TGCGCCAGCAGTGAGCCGGGACAGGGCGAGACCCAGTACTTC
>NA|TRBJ1-2|TRBV30|NA
CAWRPPGFSGGYTF
TGTGCCTGGAGGCCCCCGGGGTTTTCAGGTGGCTACACCTTC
>NA|TRBJ2-1|TRBV20-1|NA
CSARDGVSYNEQFF
TGCAGTGCTAGAGACGGGGTGTCCTACAATGAGCAGTTCTTC
>NA|TRBJ2-1|TRBV5-1|NA
CASSLRGTGGVDEQFF
TGCGCCAGCAGCTTGCGCGGAACAGGGGGGGTCGATGAGCAGTTCTTC
>NA|TRBJ1-1|TRBV3-1|NA
CASSPKGGTEAFF
TGTGCCAGCAGCCCTAAGGGGGGCACTGAAGCTTTCTTT
>NA|TRBJ2-7|TRBV7-9|NA
CASSPRQGRSYEQYF
TGTGCCAGCAGCCCTCGGCAGGGTCGCTCCTACGAGCAGTACTTC
>NA|TRBJ1-6|TRBV11-2|few
CASSLTGYYNSPLHF
TGTGCCAGCAGCTTAACTGGATATTATAATTCACCCCTCCACTTT
>NA|TRBJ2-5|TRBV19|once
CASSPSGTSQETQYF
TGTGCCAGTAGTCCTTCGGGGACCTCCCAAGAGACCCAGTACTTC
>NA|TRBJ1-2|TRBV12-3/TRBV12-4|NA
CASSFQGTGYYGYTF
TGTGCCAGCAGTTTCCAGGGGACGGGGTACTATGGCTACACCTTC
>TRBD1|TRBJ2-7|TRBV28|many
CASRTGQGAYEQYF
TGTGCCAGCAGGACCGGACAGGGGGCATACGAGCAGTACTTC
>NA|TRBJ2-7|TRBV7-9|few
CASSLGEPRSNSYEQYF
TGTGCCAGCAGCTTAGGCGAGCCGAGATCTAACTCCTACGAGCAGTACTTC
>NA|TRBJ2-3|TRBV12-3/TRBV12-4|NA
CASRAGLASDTQYF
TGTGCCAGCAGGGCGGGACTCGCCTCAGATACGCAGTATTTT
>NA|TRBJ1-1|TRBV12-3/TRBV12-4|NA
CASSTQGYTEAFF
TGTGCCAGCAGTACCCAGGGGTACACTGAAGCTTTCTTT
>NA|TRBJ1-1|TRBV12-3/TRBV12-4|many
CASSFPRKGWNTEAFF
TGTGCCAGCAGTTTCCCCCGTAAGGGTTGGAACACTGAAGCTTTCTTT
>NA|TRBJ2-7|TRBV30|NA
CAWSPGVAYEQYF
TGTGCCTGGAGCCCGGGGGTGGCCTACGAGCAGTACTTC
>TRBD1|TRBJ2-5|TRBV29-1|many
CSVSTGGEQTQYF
TGCAGCGTTTCGACAGGGGGGGAGCAGACCCAGTACTTC
>NA|TRBJ2-5|TRBV7-9|NA
CASRLQAGVEETQYF
TGTGCCAGCAGGCTCCAGGCAGGGGTGGAAGAGACCCAGTACTTC
>TRBD1|TRBJ2-5|TRBV6-6|NA
CASSYSMTGGAETQYF
TGTGCCAGCAGTTACTCGATGACAGGGGGCGCCGAGACCCAGTACTTC
>NA|TRBJ2-5|TRBV2|few
CASGRSGGRETQYF
TGTGCCAGCGGAAGGTCCGGAGGCCGAGAGACCCAGTACTTC
>NA|TRBJ2-7|TRBV11-2|NA
CASSLVGLGGYEQYF
TGTGCCAGCAGCTTAGTAGGACTCGGCGGCTACGAGCAGTACTTC
>NA|TRBJ1-2|TRBV12-3/TRBV12-4|NA
CASSLGERHPYTF
TGTGCCAGCAGTTTAGGGGAACGGCACCCCTACACCTTC
>NA|TRBJ1-2|TRBV29-1|few
CSVDLGPYGYTF
TGCAGCGTCGACCTAGGGCCCTATGGCTACACCTTC
>NA|TRBJ2-5|TRBV29-1|NA
CSVYSEQETQYF
TGCAGCGTTTACAGCGAGCAAGAGACCCAGTACTTC
>NA|TRBJ1-1|TRBV3-1|NA
CASSQDWNTEAFF
TGTGCCAGCAGCCAAGATTGGAACACTGAAGCTTTCTTT
>NA|TRBJ2-4|TRBV10-3|few
CAISGSTDLNIQYF
TGTGCCATCAGCGGCAGTACAGATTTAAACATTCAGTACTTC
>TRBD1|TRBJ1-2|TRBV5-1|few
CASSSGQAPWGTFF
TGCGCCAGCAGCTCGGGACAGGCACCATGGGGAACTTTCTTC
>NA|TRBJ2-5|TRBV9|few
CASSPPGWETQYF
TGTGCCAGCAGCCCCCCAGGGTGGGAGACCCAGTACTTC